These T cell receptor beta chains were read from a single sample in a study of cytomegalovirus exposure and HLA in healthy donors. Clones were read by immunoSEQ multiplex PCR, and TCRdb kept only the in-frame ones, dropping some. The repertoire holds 80,000 to 100,000 clones, with approximately 82% as singletons. The sample taken for sequencing was PBMCs. The receptors shown here come from a female donor in good health and CMV-seropositive. The CDR3 runs from the conserved cysteine through the conserved F or W. D genes are given only for firm matches. Clone size is not always given. Where it is, it says once, few, many or a class for expanded clones.

>TRBJ1-1|.|.|TRBV5-1
TGCGCCAGCAGCTTGGAGGGGGGGGACACTGAAGCTTTCTTT
CASSLEGGDTEAFF
>TRBJ1-3|.|.|TRBV4-1
TGCGCCAGCAGCACAGGCGCTGGAAACACCATATATTTT
CASSTGAGNTIYF
>TRBJ1-5|.|few|TRBV4-1
TGCGCCAGCAGCCAAGGCCCAGTGGGGGGACAGCCCCAGCATTTT
CASSQGPVGGQPQHF
>TRBJ1-2|.|.|TRBV9
TGTGCCAGCAGCGTAGCTTTGTCCAGGGGTTTGTATGGCTACACCTTC
CASSVALSRGLYGYTF
>TRBJ2-5|TRBD2|.|TRBV6-9
TGTGCCAGCAGTTCCAGGACTAGTGGGTACCAAGAGACCCAGTACTTC
CASSSRTSGYQETQYF
>TRBJ2-7|.|.|TRBV6-5
TGTGCCAGCAGTTTACGGCGGATATTTACCTCCTACGAGCAGTACTTC
CASSLRRIFTSYEQYF
>TRBJ1-1|TRBD1|.|TRBV18
TGTGCCAGCTCATCAGGGACAGGCCTTGAAGCTTTCTTT
CASSSGTGLEAFF
>TRBJ1-1|.|.|TRBV13
TGTGCCAGCAGGGTGAGGGGGATGAACACTGAAGCTTTCTTT
CASRVRGMNTEAFF
>TRBJ2-1|.|.|TRBV4-1
TGCGCCAGCAGCCAACGGGACAATGAGCAGTTCTTC
CASSQRDNEQFF
>TRBJ2-7|.|.|TRBV6-4
TGTGCCAGCAGTGATCATCGGTACGAGCAGTACTTC
CASSDHRYEQYF
>TRBJ2-7|.|.|TRBV5-1
TGCGCCAGCAGGGAGGGCGGCGAGCAGTACTTC
CASREGGEQYF
>TRBJ2-5|TRBD2|.|TRBV5-1
TGCGCCAGCAGCTTGAGGGAGGGTCGAGAGAAGACCCAGTACTTC
CASSLREGREKTQYF
>TRBJ1-6|TRBD1|.|TRBV7-9
TGTGCCAGCAGCTCAACAGGGGGCCCGAGCTCCTATAATTCACCCCTCCACTTT
CASSSTGGPSSYNSPLHF
>TRBJ1-1|.|.|TRBV6-5
TGTGCCAGCAGTTCAGGAAATTGGAACACTGAAGCTTTCTTT
CASSSGNWNTEAFF
>TRBJ2-2|.|.|TRBV7-9
TGTGCCAGCAGCTTACCCGGGACCGGGGGAAAGACGGTCGGGGAGCTGTTTTTT
CASSLPGTGGKTVGELFF
>TRBJ1-5|TRBD1|.|TRBV19
TGTGCCAGTTGCACCCAGGGACAGATCAATCAGCCCCAGCATTTT
CASCTQGQINQPQHF
>TRBJ2-2|TRBD2|.|TRBV9
TGTGCCAGCAGCGTAGGTCTAGCGGGAAATACCGGGGAGCTGTTTTTT
CASSVGLAGNTGELFF
>TRBJ1-3|.|.|TRBV4-1
TGCGCCAGCAGCCAAAACAGGGTACCGGGAAACACCATATATTTT
CASSQNRVPGNTIYF
>TRBJ2-1|TRBD1|.|TRBV28
TGTGCCAGCAGCCCACAGGGGGCGAATGAGCAGTTCTTC
CASSPQGANEQFF
>TRBJ2-5|TRBD1|once|TRBV5-4
TGTGCCAGCAGCCCACCGGGACAGCCCTGGGGGCAAGAGACCCAGTACTTC
CASSPPGQPWGQETQYF
>TRBJ1-1|TRBD1|.|TRBV7-9
TGTGCCAGCAGCTTACAGGGGGTGGGGAACACTGAAGCTTTCTTT
CASSLQGVGNTEAFF
>TRBJ2-7|.|.|TRBV6-4
TGTGCTCGCGACGTCACTCCAGGCAAGTCCTACGAGCAGTACTTC
CARDVTPGKSYEQYF
>TRBJ2-3|.|.|TRBV10-1
TGCGCCAGCAGTGCTAGCGCGTTCACAGATACGCAGTATTTT
CASSASAFTDTQYF
>TRBJ1-3|TRBD1|.|TRBV29-1
TGCAGCGCGACGACAGGGTACGGAAACACCATATATTTT
CSATTGYGNTIYF
>TRBJ1-3|.|.|TRBV7-9
TGTGCCAGCAGCAAGAGACAGGAGACTGGAAACACCATATATTTT
CASSKRQETGNTIYF
>TRBJ1-1|TRBD1|.|TRBV28
TGTGCCAGCAGTTCACAGGGGACTGAAGCTTTCTTT
CASSSQGTEAFF
>TRBJ2-7|.|.|TRBV5-8
TGTGCCAGCAGAAAGAGGGGGTTAGGGTACGAGCAGTACTTC
CASRKRGLGYEQYF
>TRBJ1-5|TRBD1|.|TRBV9
TGTGCCAGCAGCTCCGGGACAGTGAATCTACATTTT
CASSSGTVNLHF
>TRBJ2-7|TRBD2|once|TRBV5-1
TGCGCCAGCAGCTGGGGGACTAGCGGGAGTTCCTACGAGCAGTACTTC
CASSWGTSGSSYEQYF
>TRBJ2-4|.|.|TRBV6-5
TGTGCCAGCAGGTCGATCAGGGATTGGTGGGACATTCAGTACTTC
CASRSIRDWWDIQYF
>TRBJ1-1|.|.|TRBV4-1
TGCGCCAGCAGCCAAGACCCCAACAGATCCCCTGAAGCTTTCTTT
CASSQDPNRSPEAFF
>TRBJ1-2|TRBD1|.|TRBV5-1
TGCGCCAGCAGCTTGTTGACAGGGGAAATAGGAGGCTACACCTTC
CASSLLTGEIGGYTF
>TRBJ2-1|TRBD2|.|TRBV28
TGTGCCAGCAGTCCACGGACTAGCGGGGGACACTACAATGAGCAGTTCTTC
CASSPRTSGGHYNEQFF
>TRBJ1-4|TRBD1|.|TRBV5-1
TGCGCCAGCAGCACGGGACAGGTTAATGAAAAACTGTTTTTT
CASSTGQVNEKLFF
>TRBJ2-1|.|.|TRBV6-5
TGTGCCAGCAGTTTACGAGCAGGAGAGGGTGAGCAGTTCTTC
CASSLRAGEGEQFF
>TRBJ1-6|TRBD1|once|TRBV9
TGTGCCAGCAGCCCTGGGACAGGGAATTCACCCCTCCACTTT
CASSPGTGNSPLHF
>TRBJ1-5|TRBD1|.|TRBV10-3
TGTGCCACCAGGACAGGGGAGGGTAGCAATCAGCCCCAGCATTTT
CATRTGEGSNQPQHF
>TRBJ1-4|TRBD1|.|TRBV28
TGTGCCAGCAGTTTCCCGGGACAGGGGCAAAAACTGTTTTTT
CASSFPGQGQKLFF
>TRBJ1-2|TRBD1|.|TRBV2
TGTGCCAGCACCTCCGGGACAGTGATCTATGGCTACACCTTC
CASTSGTVIYGYTF
>TRBJ1-1|.|.|TRBV30
TGTGCCTGGTTAGACCTACTCAGGTTTTATAACACTGAAGCTTTCTTT
CAWLDLLRFYNTEAFF
>TRBJ1-1|.|few|TRBV5-6
TGTGCCAGCAGCTGGGGACACCGGAACACTGAAGCTTTCTTT
CASSWGHRNTEAFF
>TRBJ2-7|.|.|TRBV5-6
TGTGCCAGCAGCTTTGGAGAGCCAAACTACGAGCAGTACTTC
CASSFGEPNYEQYF
>TRBJ2-1|TRBD2|.|TRBV7-2
TGTGCCAGCAGCCCAAGGGCTAGCGGGAGGAGGGATGAGCAGTTCTTC
CASSPRASGRRDEQFF
>TRBJ2-7|TRBD1|.|TRBV7-3
TGTGCCAGCAGCGACAGGGGGTACGAGCAGTACTTC
CASSDRGYEQYF
>TRBJ2-7|.|.|TRBV10-1
TGCGCCAGCGGAGCCAGCTCCTACGAGCAGTACTTC
CASGASSYEQYF
>TRBJ2-5|.|.|TRBV11-2
TGTGCCAGCAGCAGTATTCGGGGGGCCTCCCAGGAGACCCAGTACTTC
CASSSIRGASQETQYF
>TRBJ1-3|.|few|TRBV28
TGTGCCAGCAGTCCCACCGGGACACTGGGAAACACCATATATTTT
CASSPTGTLGNTIYF
>TRBJ2-3|.|.|TRBV7-3
TGTGCCAGCAGCTTAGCGAGCCCGAGTACAGATACGCAGTATTTT
CASSLASPSTDTQYF
>TRBJ1-4|.|.|TRBV2
TGTGCCAGCACACAACCTATGGCAACTACAGAAAAACTGTTTTTT
CASTQPMATTEKLFF